This T cell receptor beta chain was observed in a study of CD8 T cells in Susac syndrome. This CDR3 is 11 amino acids long. Per the germline V gene, CDR1 is SGDLS and CDR2 is YYNGEE. The germline V and J ends were trimmed by 3 bases and 9 bases, with 6 bases remaining between them. RNA, at about 0.45 to 1 ug, was reverse transcribed with random hexamers. TCRdb reprocessed the immunoSEQ multiplex PCR reads via MiXCR and lists one record per CDR3 protein. The sample has some 190,000 distinct CDR3 sequences, less than 95% seen once; the top ten hold less than 0.12%. This TCR was recovered from a human donor in good health. The sequenced sample consisted of CD4+ T cells from PBMCs. The rearrangement links TRBV9 to TRBJ2-2; D is undetermined. The CDR3: CASSAGWELFF. In DNA, the CDR3 is TGTGCCAGCAGCGCCGGGTGGGAGCTGTTTTTT.